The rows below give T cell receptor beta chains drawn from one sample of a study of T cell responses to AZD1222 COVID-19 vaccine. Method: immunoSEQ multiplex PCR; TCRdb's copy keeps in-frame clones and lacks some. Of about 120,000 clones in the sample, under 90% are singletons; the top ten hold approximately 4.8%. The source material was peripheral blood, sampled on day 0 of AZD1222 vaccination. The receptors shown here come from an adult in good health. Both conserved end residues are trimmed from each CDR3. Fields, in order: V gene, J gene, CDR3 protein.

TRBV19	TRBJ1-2	ASSIGRYGYT
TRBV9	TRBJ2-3	ASSVGGLFTDTQY
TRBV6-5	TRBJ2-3	ASWGRRTDTQY
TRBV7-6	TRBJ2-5	ASRRTRGAETQY
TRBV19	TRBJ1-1	ASSPGQGQNTEAF
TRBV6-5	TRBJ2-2	ASLTPGGGELF
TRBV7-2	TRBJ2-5	ASSTSDRATQY
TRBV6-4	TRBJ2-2	ASRQGVDTGELF
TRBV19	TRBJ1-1	ASSITGGNTEAF
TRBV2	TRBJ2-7	ASSESRQGRSEQY
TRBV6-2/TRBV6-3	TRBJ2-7	ASSYVTSTGAYEQY
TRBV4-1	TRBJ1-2	ASSHNYGYT
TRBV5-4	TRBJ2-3	ASSSRLAGASTDTQY
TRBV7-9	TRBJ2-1	ASSLPAGGNEQF
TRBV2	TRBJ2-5	ASSPEETQY
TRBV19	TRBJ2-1	ASSPLAGSSYNEQF
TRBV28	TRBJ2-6	ATRTASGANVLT
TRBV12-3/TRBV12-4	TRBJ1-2	ASSLHRDGYT
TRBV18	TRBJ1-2	ASSPRRQGSGYT
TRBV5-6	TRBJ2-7	ASSFRASGGYEQY
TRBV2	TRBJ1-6	ASSEALGRSPLH
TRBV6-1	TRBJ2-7	ASSEAGGRGYEQY